The present TCR beta chain was sequenced within a study of beta chain features in type 1 diabetes. The V gene lost 0 bases and the J gene lost 1 base, with 10 bases spanning the gap. CDR1 is SGHNT and CDR2 is YYREEE in the germline V gene (reference sequence). The CDR3 sequence is 15 residues long. cDNA synthesis used the whole RNA isolate, giving expressed TCRB sequences. Assay: immunoSEQ multiplex PCR; the TCRdb copy retains only in-frame clones and omits some. The data show around 250,000 clones, over 65% seen once. The rearrangement joins TRBV5-4 to TRBJ1-1; D unresolved. The sequenced sample was naive CD4+ T cells from blood. The origin of this receptor is a man between 25 and 39 years old in good health. This CDR3 is CASSLVGNRNTEAFF. The CDR3 bases are TGTGCCAGCAGCTTGGTTGGAAACCGGAACACTGAAGCTTTCTTT. The full variable domain, with the rest looked up from reference TRBV5-4 and TRBJ1-1, is ETGVTQSPTHLIKTRGQQVTLRCSSQSGHNTVSWYQQALGQGPQFIFQYYREEENGRGNFPPRFSGLQFPNYSSELNVNALELDDSALYLCASSLVGNRNTEAFFGQGTRLTVV.